A single sample is the source of the 14 T cell receptor beta chains below, sequenced in a study of T cell repertoires in cytomegalovirus infection. These TCRs' antigens remain unknown. TCRdb reanalysed the reads using MiXCR and keeps one entry per CDR3 protein. The sample consists of around 100,000 distinct CDR3 sequences, roughly 39% of them appearing once. The material was CD8+ T cells from cultured PBMCs, obtained from culture after CMV antigen stimulation. These receptors originate from a human donor in good health (CMV status not recorded). Some clones in this sample may be carry-over from other donors' samples.

The chain has TRBV5-6 and TRBJ1-2; the match to TRBD1 covers 7 bases. Germline V CDR1 and CDR2: SGHDT, YYEEEE. This CDR3 spans 14 amino acids. V trimming: 0 bases; J trimming: 6 bases; junction bases outside the gene matches: 5. The CDR3 loop is CASSLEQGTDGYTF. CDR3 DNA: TGTGCCAGCAGCTTGGAACAGGGGACGGATGGCTACACCTTC.

This chain links TRBV2 with TRBJ1-2; D perhaps matches TRBD1 (5 bases). The ends were cut back, 2 bases at V and 2 bases at J, with 9 bases in the middle. The CDR3 totals 14 residues. Per germline, CDR1 SNHLY and CDR2 FYNNEI. CDR3 residues: CASSELRGNYGYTF. CDR3 DNA: TGTGCCAGCAGTGAATTGCGGGGGAACTATGGCTACACCTTC.

There are a few counts of this clonotype. J is TRBJ2-7 and V is TRBV6-2 or TRBV6-3, with 7 bases identical to TRBD2. The V gene end was trimmed by 4 bases and the J gene end by 6 bases; junction bases not matched to a gene: 9. The CDR3 sequence is 14 residues long. Germline-derived CDR1 and CDR2 are MNHEY and SVGEGT. CDR3: CASSSAGVLGEQYF. CDR3 coding DNA: TGTGCCAGCAGTTCCGCGGGGGTCCTGGGCGAGCAGTACTTC.

The gene calls are TRBV7-8 and TRBJ2-3, with D possibly called TRBD1 or TRBD2 (6 bases each). In germline, CDR1 is SGHVS, CDR2 FQNEAQ. V was clipped by 5 bases and J by 1 base, with 16 bases between them. The CDR3 consists of 16 residues. The CDR3 sequence is CASSIGGGLGTDTQYF. Written as DNA, the CDR3 is TGTGCCAGCAGCATAGGAGGGGGTCTTGGCACAGATACGCAGTATTTT.

The chain links TRBV27 to TRBJ2-2, with D unclear. Between the trimmed V and J ends, which lost 5 bases and 0 bases, there was a span of 4 bases. CDR3 length: 13 amino acids. The germline V gene has CDR1 MNHEY and CDR2 SMNVEV (reference sequence). The CDR3, as DNA: TGTGCCAGCAGTCTCACGAACACCGGGGAGCTGTTTTTT. It translates to CASSLTNTGELFF.

In this sample, this clonotype turned up a few times. The V call is TRBV7-9, the J call TRBJ2-7; TRBD1 might be the D (5 bases). The CDR3 is 14 amino acids. Germline V CDR1 and CDR2: SEHNR, FQNEAQ (reference sequence). The V and J ends lost 0 bases and 4 bases respectively, with 10 bases between them. CDR3 bases: TGTGCCAGCAGCTTAGCCCCAGGGTTGTACGAGCAGTACTTC. This gives the protein CASSLAPGLYEQYF. Variable domain in full (rest from reference TRBV7-9 and TRBJ2-7): DTGVSQNPRHKITKRGQNVTFRCDPISEHNRLYWYRQTLGQGPEFLTYFQNEAQLEKSRLLSDRFSAERPKGSFSTLEIQRTEQGDSAMYLCASSLAPGLYEQYFGPGTRLTVT.

This clonotype was recorded many times. V and J are TRBV6-5 and TRBJ1-2; D perhaps matches TRBD1 (6 bases). V dropped 0 bases and J dropped 4 bases, with 12 bases sitting between them. Germline V CDR1 and CDR2: MNHEY, SVGAGI. CDR3 length: 15 amino acids. This CDR3 reads CASSYSGATLYGYTF. DNA for the CDR3: TGTGCCAGCAGTTACTCGGGGGCCACGCTCTATGGCTACACCTTC.

The genes are TRBV7-9 and TRBJ2-3; a possible D gene is TRBD1 (5 bases). Trimming cost V 7 bases and J 2 bases, with 19 bases left between them. The CDR3 spans 16 residues. In germline, CDR1 is SEHNR, CDR2 FQNEAQ (reference sequence). The CDR3 reads CASTSDFRDPTDTQYF. CDR3 bases: TGTGCCAGCACGTCTGACTTCAGGGATCCCACAGATACGCAGTATTTT.

This chain links TRBV5-4 with TRBJ1-2, with D perhaps TRBD1 (6 bases). Trimming stripped 4 bases from V and 2 bases from J, with 12 bases between. Germline CDR1 reads SGHNT; CDR2 reads YYREEE (reference sequence). CDR3 length: 14 amino acids. The CDR3 sequence is CASSGGTGNYGYTF. For the CDR3, the DNA is TGTGCCAGCAGCGGTGGTACAGGGAACTATGGCTACACCTTC. Based on the CDR3 plus reference TRBV5-4 and TRBJ1-2, the full variable domain is ETGVTQSPTHLIKTRGQQVTLRCSSQSGHNTVSWYQQALGQGPQFIFQYYREEENGRGNFPPRFSGLQFPNYSSELNVNALELDDSALYLCASSGGTGNYGYTFGSGTRLTVV.

The genes are TRBV7-9 and TRBJ1-5; D gene uncertain. V was trimmed by 5 bases and J by 2 bases, leaving 13 bases between them. Germline CDR1 and CDR2: SEHNR and FQNEAQ (reference sequence). This CDR3 is 15 amino acids long. In DNA form, the CDR3 reads TGTGCCAGCAGCCCGCCGAGGGTAGGCAATCAGCCCCAGCATTTT. Encoded protein: CASSPPRVGNQPQHF.

This clonotype appeared many times. The rearrangement links TRBV6-1 to TRBJ1-2; D is perhaps TRBD1 (5 bases). The CDR3 length is 17 residues. Germline-derived CDR1 and CDR2 are MNHNS and SASEGT. The V and J ends lost 6 bases and 3 bases respectively, with 23 bases between them. The chain's CDR3 is CASRGWGTQYGDYGYTF. Written as DNA, the CDR3 is TGTGCCAGCAGGGGATGGGGGACTCAATACGGGGACTATGGCTACACCTTC.

This clonotype was recorded once. The chain uses TRBV11-2 and TRBJ2-2; D not certain. The CDR3 spans 14 residues. Trimming removed 4 bases from V and 7 bases from J, with 13 bases in between. The germline V gene encodes CDR1 SGHAT and CDR2 FQNNGV. The CDR3 DNA is TGTGCCAGCAGCTCCTGGACCGATCACGGGGAGCTGTTTTTT. This translates into CASSSWTDHGELFF.

The rearrangement uses TRBV7-8 and TRBJ2-1; 7 positions agree with TRBD1. Germline-derived CDR1 and CDR2 are SGHVS and FQNEAQ. This CDR3 spans 13 amino acids. With V trimmed by 5 bases and J by 11 bases, 9 bases remained unmatched. CDR3 sequence reads: CASSGTGVPQQFF. CDR3 in DNA: TGTGCCAGCAGCGGTACAGGGGTCCCTCAGCAGTTCTTC.

This clonotype occurred many times. V usage is TRBV7-8 and J usage is TRBJ2-7, with 12 bases that match TRBD1. The ends lost 4 bases at V and 3 bases at J; junction bases unmatched: 4. CDR1 SGHVS and CDR2 FQNEAQ come from the germline V gene. The CDR3 is 15 amino acids. Written as DNA, the CDR3 is TGTGCCAGCAGCTCGGGGACAGGGGGCTTCTACGAGCAGTACTTC. It encodes CASSSGTGGFYEQYF.